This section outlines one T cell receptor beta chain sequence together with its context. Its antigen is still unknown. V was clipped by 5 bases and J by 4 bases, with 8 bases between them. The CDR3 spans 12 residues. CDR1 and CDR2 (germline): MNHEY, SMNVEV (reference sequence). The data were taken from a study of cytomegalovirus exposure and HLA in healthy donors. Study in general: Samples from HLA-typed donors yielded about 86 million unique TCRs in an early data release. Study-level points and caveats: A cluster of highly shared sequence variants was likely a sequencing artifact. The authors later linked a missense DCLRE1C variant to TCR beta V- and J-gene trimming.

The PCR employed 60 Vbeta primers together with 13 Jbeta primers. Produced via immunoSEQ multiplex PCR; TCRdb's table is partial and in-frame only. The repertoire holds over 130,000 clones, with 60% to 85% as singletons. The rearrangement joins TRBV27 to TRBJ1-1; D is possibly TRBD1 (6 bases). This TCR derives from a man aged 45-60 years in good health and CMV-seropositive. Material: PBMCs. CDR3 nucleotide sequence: TGTGCCAGCAGTCAAGGGGGCACTGAAGCTTTCTTT. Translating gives CASSQGGTEAFF.